This T cell receptor beta chain originates from a study of blood T cells in healthy people across ages. Notes on the study in general: Among T cells, TCR beta diversity per million cells dropped roughly linearly as age rose. Naive T cell percentage by flow cytometry tracked strongly with beta diversity.

Drawn from each donor were around 10 milliliters of peripheral blood. CDR3 length equals 15 residues. V trimming: 0 bases; J trimming: 5 bases; junction bases outside the gene matches: 7. Per the germline V gene, CDR1 is SGHRS and CDR2 is YFSETQ. The authors ran a second PCR of about 7 to 11 cycles using a sample-barcoded 5' primer and a J-beta primer mix. Every sample returned 3 million or more CDR3-containing paired-end reads. Each CDR3 protein is one row after TCRdb ran MiXCR on the 5' RACE reads. The sample yields fewer than 700,000 distinct CDR3 sequences, 40% to 45% seen once. This clonotype has more than one count but fewer than ten. Its antigen is not identified.

This TCR came from a man older than 75 in good health. The chain carries TRBV5-1 and TRBJ2-7; 8 nucleotides line up with TRBD1. Sequencing input: blood. The CDR3 DNA sequence: TGCGCCAGCAGCTTGGCCGCTGGCAGGGGGCACGAGCAGTACTTC. It is translated as CASSLAAGRGHEQYF.